The source of this TCR beta chain is a study of CD8+ T cells in alopecia areata. Overall study: Among treated patients, oral tofacitinib was administered at 5 to 10 mg twice daily. Dosing spanned 6 to 18 months on tofacitinib, then 6 months off drug.

From alopecia areata patients, lesional scalp punch biopsies and peripheral blood were collected. The table lists this clone with a count of one. Its antigen is unknown. Per germline, CDR1 SNHLY and CDR2 FYNNEI. The CDR3 totals 15 residues. Germline trimming cut 7 bases from V and 5 bases from J; bases unmatched to any gene: 10. Reverse transcription of extracted RNA yielded cDNA, which provided the sequencing template. The method was immunoSEQ multiplex PCR; TCRdb's version includes in-frame clones alone and lacks a portion of them. The sample includes some 170,000 clones, about 67% seen only once; the top ten take about an eighth. Study-wide findings and caveats: For lesional scalp, especially alopecia totalis/universalis, clonality was higher than in normal scalp.

The chain is built from TRBV2 and TRBJ2-5; 10 bases align to TRBD2. The TCR originated in a human donor with alopecia areata. The sequenced sample was CD8+ T cells sorted from blood, obtained at week 0. The CDR3 reads CASKVLAGARETQYF. Written as DNA, the CDR3 is TGTGCCAGCAAAGTCCTAGCGGGGGCCCGGGAGACCCAGTACTTC. The full variable domain, its missing parts supplied by reference TRBV2 and TRBJ2-5, is EPEVTQTPSHQVTQMGQEVILRCVPISNHLYFYWYRQILGQKVEFLVSFYNNEISEKSEIFDDQFSVERPDGSNFTLKIRSTKLEDSAMYFCASKVLAGARETQYFGPGTRLLVL.